The rows below give T cell receptor beta chains drawn from one sample of a study of identical twins. MiXCR was run by TCRdb on the 5' RACE reads, yielding one entry per CDR3 protein. The sample holds more than 1.5 million distinct CDR3 sequences, 25% to 35% seen once. Sequenced: cord blood. The origin of the receptors is a newborn girl in good health. Both conserved end residues are part of each CDR3. The D gene is left open where the match is weak. For some rows the clone size is stated as once, few or many, or as a class when expanded; others skip it.

d_call: TRBD2
cdr3_length: 15
clone_size: .
j_call: TRBJ2-3
v_call: TRBV5-1
cdr3_aa: CASSFRTSFTDTQYF
cdr3_nt: TGCGCCAGCAGCTTCCGGACTAGCTTCACAGATACGCAGTATTTT

d_call: TRBD2
cdr3_length: 12
clone_size: few
j_call: TRBJ2-3
v_call: TRBV3-1
cdr3_aa: CASSQDPGGKYF
cdr3_nt: TGTGCCAGCAGCCAAGATCCGGGGGGGAAGTATTTT

d_call: .
cdr3_length: 14
clone_size: .
j_call: TRBJ1-5
v_call: TRBV28
cdr3_aa: CASSLYSRNQPQHF
cdr3_nt: TGTGCCAGCAGTTTATATTCACGTAATCAGCCCCAGCATTTT

d_call: .
cdr3_length: 18
clone_size: few
j_call: TRBJ2-7
v_call: TRBV4-1
cdr3_aa: CASSSPPLLRGSSYEQYF
cdr3_nt: TGCGCCAGCAGCTCGCCTCCTTTACTGCGGGGATCCTCCTACGAGCAGTACTTC

d_call: .
cdr3_length: 13
clone_size: many
j_call: TRBJ1-2
v_call: TRBV27
cdr3_aa: CASSPDGRYGYTF
cdr3_nt: TGTGCCAGCAGTCCGGACGGCCGCTATGGCTACACCTTC

d_call: TRBD2
cdr3_length: 11
clone_size: .
j_call: TRBJ2-7
v_call: TRBV6-6
cdr3_aa: CASSYGGLAYF
cdr3_nt: TGTGCCAGCAGTTACGGGGGACTAGCGTACTTC

d_call: .
cdr3_length: 12
clone_size: .
j_call: TRBJ2-1
v_call: TRBV24-1
cdr3_aa: CATSDLGETQFF
cdr3_nt: TGTGCCACCAGTGATTTGGGCGAGACCCAGTTCTTC

d_call: TRBD1
cdr3_length: 15
clone_size: .
j_call: TRBJ2-5
v_call: TRBV6-6
cdr3_aa: CANSYSDRGQETQYF
cdr3_nt: TGTGCCAACAGTTACTCGGACAGGGGGCAAGAGACCCAGTACTTC

d_call: .
cdr3_length: 16
clone_size: few
j_call: TRBJ1-5
v_call: TRBV20-1
cdr3_aa: CSARDFGKPLNQPQHF
cdr3_nt: TGCAGTGCTAGAGATTTCGGGAAGCCCCTCAATCAGCCCCAGCATTTT

d_call: .
cdr3_length: 14
clone_size: few
j_call: TRBJ2-7
v_call: TRBV28
cdr3_aa: CASSIFWGTYEQYF
cdr3_nt: TGTGCCAGCAGCATCTTTTGGGGCACCTACGAGCAGTACTTC

d_call: .
cdr3_length: 19
clone_size: many
j_call: TRBJ2-7
v_call: TRBV21-1
cdr3_aa: CASSLPSGTGDTFSYEQYF
cdr3_nt: TGTGCCAGCAGCTTACCCTCCGGGACAGGGGACACTTTCTCCTACGAGCAGTACTTC

d_call: TRBD2
cdr3_length: 14
clone_size: .
j_call: TRBJ2-1
v_call: TRBV3-1
cdr3_aa: CASSLGTMYNEQFF
cdr3_nt: TGTGCCAGCAGCCTTGGGACTATGTACAATGAGCAGTTCTTC

d_call: .
cdr3_length: 13
clone_size: .
j_call: TRBJ1-2
v_call: TRBV29-1
cdr3_aa: CSVVRTRGEGYTF
cdr3_nt: TGCAGCGTTGTCAGGACGAGGGGGGAAGGCTACACCTTC

d_call: .
cdr3_length: 15
clone_size: .
j_call: TRBJ2-7
v_call: TRBV25-1
cdr3_aa: CASSGPGRLFEEQYF
cdr3_nt: TGTGCCAGCAGTGGCCCGGGACGTCTCTTTGAGGAGCAGTACTTC

d_call: .
cdr3_length: 14
clone_size: few
j_call: TRBJ1-2
v_call: TRBV12-3/TRBV12-4
cdr3_aa: CASSSAGLYYGYTF
cdr3_nt: TGTGCCAGCAGTTCTGCAGGGCTCTACTATGGCTACACCTTC

d_call: .
cdr3_length: 14
clone_size: .
j_call: TRBJ2-7
v_call: TRBV27
cdr3_aa: CASREQGRVHEQYF
cdr3_nt: TGTGCCAGCAGAGAACAGGGTAGAGTCCACGAGCAGTACTTC

d_call: .
cdr3_length: 13
clone_size: .
j_call: TRBJ2-5
v_call: TRBV20-1
cdr3_aa: CSAGVTIQETQYF
cdr3_nt: TGCAGTGCTGGAGTAACAATTCAAGAGACCCAGTACTTC

d_call: TRBD1
cdr3_length: 15
clone_size: few
j_call: TRBJ2-1
v_call: TRBV5-1
cdr3_aa: CASSLYPDRGLEQFF
cdr3_nt: TGCGCCAGCAGCTTGTATCCGGACAGGGGGCTAGAGCAGTTCTTC

d_call: .
cdr3_length: 14
clone_size: .
j_call: TRBJ1-6
v_call: TRBV28
cdr3_aa: CASSSSGPNSPLHF
cdr3_nt: TGTGCCAGCAGTTCGTCCGGCCCCAATTCACCCCTCCACTTT

d_call: TRBD1
cdr3_length: 18
clone_size: few
j_call: TRBJ1-5
v_call: TRBV7-2
cdr3_aa: CASSLGRRGQGGNQPQHF
cdr3_nt: TGTGCCAGCAGCCTGGGGAGAAGGGGACAGGGCGGGAATCAGCCCCAGCATTTT

d_call: .
cdr3_length: 11
clone_size: many
j_call: TRBJ2-7
v_call: TRBV29-1
cdr3_aa: CSVEAFHEQYF
cdr3_nt: TGCAGCGTTGAAGCGTTCCACGAGCAGTACTTC

d_call: TRBD2
cdr3_length: 12
clone_size: few
j_call: TRBJ2-3
v_call: TRBV4-2
cdr3_aa: CTSSQVQREQYF
cdr3_nt: TGTACCAGCAGCCAAGTACAGCGGGAGCAGTATTTT